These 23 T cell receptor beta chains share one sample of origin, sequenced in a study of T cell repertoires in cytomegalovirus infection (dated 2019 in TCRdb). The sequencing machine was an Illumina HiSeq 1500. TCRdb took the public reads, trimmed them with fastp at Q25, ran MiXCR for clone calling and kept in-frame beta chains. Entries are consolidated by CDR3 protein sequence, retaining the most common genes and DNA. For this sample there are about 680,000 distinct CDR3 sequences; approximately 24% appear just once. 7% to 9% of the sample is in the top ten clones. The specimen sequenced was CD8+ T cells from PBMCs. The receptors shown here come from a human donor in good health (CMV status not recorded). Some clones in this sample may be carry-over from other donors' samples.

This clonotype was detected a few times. The CDR3 region has the DNA TGTGCCAGCCTGGCTAGCGGGGCGCAGTACGTC. Its translation: CASLASGAQYV. V is TRBV2 and J is TRBJ2-7; 9 bases align to TRBD2. The trim removed 8 bases at V and 9 bases at J, leaving 5 bases unmatched. The CDR3 contains 11 residues. CDR1 and CDR2 (germline): SNHLY, FYNNEI.

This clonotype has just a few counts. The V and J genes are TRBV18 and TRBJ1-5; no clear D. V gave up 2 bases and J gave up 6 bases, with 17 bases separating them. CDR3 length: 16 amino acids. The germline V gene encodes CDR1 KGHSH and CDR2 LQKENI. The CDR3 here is CASSPDGVGYVQPQHF. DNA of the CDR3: TGTGCCAGCTCACCAGACGGGGTCGGATACGTTCAGCCCCAGCATTTT.

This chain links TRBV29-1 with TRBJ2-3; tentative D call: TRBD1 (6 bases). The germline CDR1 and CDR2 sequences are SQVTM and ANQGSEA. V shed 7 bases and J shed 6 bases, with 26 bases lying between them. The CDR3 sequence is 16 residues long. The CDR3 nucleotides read TGCAGCGGATCCCTCGCAGGGGAGTGGGTGATGGATACGCAGTATTTT. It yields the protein CSGSLAGEWVMDTQYF.

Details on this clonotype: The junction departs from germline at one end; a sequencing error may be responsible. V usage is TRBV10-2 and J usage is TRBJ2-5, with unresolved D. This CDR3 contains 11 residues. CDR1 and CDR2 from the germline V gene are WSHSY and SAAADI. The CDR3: CASSGNSLKSF. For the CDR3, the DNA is TGCGCCAGCAGTGGAAACAGCCTGAAGAGCTTC.

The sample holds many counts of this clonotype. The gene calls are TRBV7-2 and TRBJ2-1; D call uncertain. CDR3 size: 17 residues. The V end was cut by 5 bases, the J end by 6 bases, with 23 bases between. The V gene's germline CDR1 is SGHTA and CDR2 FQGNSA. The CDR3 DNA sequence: TGTGCCAGCAGCCCCAATCCTGACCCTCTAACGGGCAATGAGCAGTTCTTC. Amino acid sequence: CASSPNPDPLTGNEQFF.

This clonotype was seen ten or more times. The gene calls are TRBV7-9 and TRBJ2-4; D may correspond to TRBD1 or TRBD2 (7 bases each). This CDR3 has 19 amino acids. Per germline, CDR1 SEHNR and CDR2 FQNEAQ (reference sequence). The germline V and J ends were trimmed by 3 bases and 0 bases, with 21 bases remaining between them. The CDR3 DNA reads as TGTGCCAGCAGCTTGATTTTCTACTCAGGGGGGGTAGCCAAAAACATTCAGTACTTC. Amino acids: CASSLIFYSGGVAKNIQYF.

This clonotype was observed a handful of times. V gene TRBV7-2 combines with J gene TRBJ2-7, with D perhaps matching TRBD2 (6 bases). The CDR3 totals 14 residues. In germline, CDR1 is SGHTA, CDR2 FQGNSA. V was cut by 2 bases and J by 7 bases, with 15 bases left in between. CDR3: CASSLNSRAGEQYV. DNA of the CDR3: TGTGCCAGCAGCTTAAATTCCCGAGCGGGTGAGCAGTACGTC.

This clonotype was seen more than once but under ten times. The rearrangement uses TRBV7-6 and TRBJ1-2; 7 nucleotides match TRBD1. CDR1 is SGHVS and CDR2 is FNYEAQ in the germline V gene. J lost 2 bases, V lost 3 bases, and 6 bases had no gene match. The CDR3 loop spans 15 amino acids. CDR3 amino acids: CASSLIQGRNYGYTF. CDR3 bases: TGTGCCAGCAGCTTGATACAGGGGAGGAACTATGGCTACACCTTC.

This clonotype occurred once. CDR3 sequence (DNA): TGTGCCAGCAGCCCGGGGACCCGGGACAGACTAAACACCGGGGAGCTGTTTTTT. Translating gives CASSPGTRDRLNTGELFF. The J gene is TRBJ2-2, the V gene TRBV6-1, with 7 bases matching TRBD1. After removal of 6 bases from V and 2 bases from J, the junction contained 15 bases not matched to a gene. There are 18 residues in the CDR3. Germline V lookup: CDR1 MNHNS, CDR2 SASEGT.

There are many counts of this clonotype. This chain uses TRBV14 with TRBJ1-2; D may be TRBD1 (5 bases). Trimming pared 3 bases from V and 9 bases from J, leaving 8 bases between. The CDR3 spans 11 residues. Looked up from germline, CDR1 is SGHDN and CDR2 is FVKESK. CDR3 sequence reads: CASSQQGRYTF. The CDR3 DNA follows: TGTGCCAGCAGCCAGCAGGGTCGCTACACCTTC.

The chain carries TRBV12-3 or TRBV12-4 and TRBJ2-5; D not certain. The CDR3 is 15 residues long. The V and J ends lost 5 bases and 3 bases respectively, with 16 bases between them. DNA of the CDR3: TGTGCCAGCAGTCGCGAACCGGGTCTCAAAGAGACCCAGTACTTC. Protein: CASSREPGLKETQYF.

CDR3 protein: CASSQDPSLTTSNQPQHF. The DNA for the CDR3 is TGCGCCAGCAGCCAAGATCCCTCGTTGACAACTAGCAATCAGCCCCAGCATTTT. V gene TRBV4-3 combines with J gene TRBJ1-5; D is ambiguous. The V gene's germline CDR1 is LGHNA and CDR2 YSLEER. This CDR3 region has 18 residues. The V and J ends lost 0 bases and 0 bases respectively, with 15 bases between them.

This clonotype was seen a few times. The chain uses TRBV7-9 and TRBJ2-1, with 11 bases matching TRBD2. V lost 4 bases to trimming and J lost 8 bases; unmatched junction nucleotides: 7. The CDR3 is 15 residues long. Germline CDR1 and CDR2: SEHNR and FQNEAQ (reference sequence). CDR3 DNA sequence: TGTGCCAGCAGCTCTCGACTAGCGGGGAGGGATGAGCAGTTCTTC. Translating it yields CASSSRLAGRDEQFF.

The CDR3 loop is CSVEILQPEETQYF. DNA of the CDR3: TGCAGCGTCGAAATCCTTCAACCCGAAGAGACCCAGTACTTC. V and J are TRBV29-1 and TRBJ2-5; D is uncertain. This CDR3 has 14 amino acids. Looked up from germline, CDR1 is SQVTM and CDR2 is ANQGSEA. The ends were cut back, 6 bases at V and 3 bases at J, with 17 bases in the middle.

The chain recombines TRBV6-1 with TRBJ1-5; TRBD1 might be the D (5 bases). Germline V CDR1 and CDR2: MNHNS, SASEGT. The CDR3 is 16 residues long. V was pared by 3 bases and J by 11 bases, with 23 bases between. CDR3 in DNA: TGTGCCAGCAGTGAGACGGGCAGGGAATTACCTGGAGCCCAGCATTTT. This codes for CASSETGRELPGAQHF.

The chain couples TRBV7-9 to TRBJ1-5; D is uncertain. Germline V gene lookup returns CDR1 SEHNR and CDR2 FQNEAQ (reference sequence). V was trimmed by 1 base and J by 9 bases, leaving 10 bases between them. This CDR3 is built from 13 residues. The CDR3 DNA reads TGTGCCAGCAGCTTAGGTATCGGTTGGCCCCAGCATTTT. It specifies CASSLGIGWPQHF.

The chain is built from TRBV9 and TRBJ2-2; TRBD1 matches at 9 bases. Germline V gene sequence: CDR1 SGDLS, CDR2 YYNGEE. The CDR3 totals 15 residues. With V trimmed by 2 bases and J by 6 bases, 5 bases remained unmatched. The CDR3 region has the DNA TGTGCCAGCAGCGTTGGACAGGGGTTCTCCGGGGAGCTGTTTTTT. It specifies CASSVGQGFSGELFF.

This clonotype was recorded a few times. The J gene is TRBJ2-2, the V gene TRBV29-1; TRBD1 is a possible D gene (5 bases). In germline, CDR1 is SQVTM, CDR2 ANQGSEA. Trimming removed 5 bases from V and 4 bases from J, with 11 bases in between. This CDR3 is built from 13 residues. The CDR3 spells CSVRDSVTGELFF. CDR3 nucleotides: TGCAGCGTTCGTGACAGCGTCACCGGGGAGCTGTTTTTT.

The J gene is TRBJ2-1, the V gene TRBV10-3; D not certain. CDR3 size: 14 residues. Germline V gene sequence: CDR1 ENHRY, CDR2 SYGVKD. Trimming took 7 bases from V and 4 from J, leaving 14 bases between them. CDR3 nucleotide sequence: TGTGCCATCAAAGCTTTAGGTTTGTACAATGAGCAGTTCTTC. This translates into CAIKALGLYNEQFF.

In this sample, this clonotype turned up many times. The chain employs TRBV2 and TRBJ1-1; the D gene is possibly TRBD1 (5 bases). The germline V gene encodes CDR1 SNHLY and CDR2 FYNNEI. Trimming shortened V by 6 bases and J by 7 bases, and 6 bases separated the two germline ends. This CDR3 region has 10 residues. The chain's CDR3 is CASRGVEAFF. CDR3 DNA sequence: TGTGCCAGCAGAGGGGTTGAAGCTTTCTTT.

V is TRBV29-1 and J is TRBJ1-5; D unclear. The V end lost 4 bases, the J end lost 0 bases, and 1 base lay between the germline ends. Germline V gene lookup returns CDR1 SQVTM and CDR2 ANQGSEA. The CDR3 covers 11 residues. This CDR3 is CSVVSNQPQHF. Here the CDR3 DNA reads TGCAGCGTTGTTAGCAATCAGCCCCAGCATTTT.

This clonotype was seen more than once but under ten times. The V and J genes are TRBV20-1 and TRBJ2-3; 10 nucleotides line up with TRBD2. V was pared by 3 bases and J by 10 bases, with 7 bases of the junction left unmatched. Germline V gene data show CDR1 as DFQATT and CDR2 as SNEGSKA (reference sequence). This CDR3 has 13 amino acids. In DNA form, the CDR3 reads TGCAGTGCTAGGAAGCGGGGGGGCCCCGCGCAGTATTTT. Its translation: CSARKRGGPAQYF.

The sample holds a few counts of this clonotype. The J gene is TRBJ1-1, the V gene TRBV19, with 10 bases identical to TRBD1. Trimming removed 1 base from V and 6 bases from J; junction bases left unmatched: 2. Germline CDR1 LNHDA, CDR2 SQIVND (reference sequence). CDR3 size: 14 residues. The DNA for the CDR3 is TGTGCCAGTAGTATAGGAGGACAGGGGGCTGAAGCTTTCTTT. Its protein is CASSIGGQGAEAFF. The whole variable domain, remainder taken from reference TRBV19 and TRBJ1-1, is DGGITQSPKYLFRKEGQNVTLSCEQNLNHDAMYWYRQDPGQGLRLIYYSQIVNDFQKGDIAEGYSVSREKKESFPLTVTSAQKNPTAFYLCASSIGGQGAEAFFGQGTRLTVV.